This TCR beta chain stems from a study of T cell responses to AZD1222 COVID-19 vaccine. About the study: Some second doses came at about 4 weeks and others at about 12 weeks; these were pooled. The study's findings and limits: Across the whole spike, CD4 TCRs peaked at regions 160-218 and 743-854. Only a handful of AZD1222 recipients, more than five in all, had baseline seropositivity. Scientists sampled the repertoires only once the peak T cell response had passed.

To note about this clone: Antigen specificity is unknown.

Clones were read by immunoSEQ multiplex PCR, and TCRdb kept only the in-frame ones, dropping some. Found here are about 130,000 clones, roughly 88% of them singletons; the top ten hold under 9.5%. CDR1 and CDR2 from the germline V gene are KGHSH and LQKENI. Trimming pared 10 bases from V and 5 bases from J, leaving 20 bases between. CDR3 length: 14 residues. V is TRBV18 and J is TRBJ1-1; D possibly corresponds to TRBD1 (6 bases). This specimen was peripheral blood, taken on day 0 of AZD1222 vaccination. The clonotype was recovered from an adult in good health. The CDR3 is CATTGLNQRTEAFF. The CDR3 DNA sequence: TGTGCCACCACAGGGCTGAATCAGCGAACTGAAGCTTTCTTT.